These 27 T cell receptor beta chains came from one sample sequenced in a study of cytomegalovirus exposure and HLA in healthy donors. The PCR had 60 Vbeta and 13 Jbeta primers. Produced via immunoSEQ multiplex PCR; TCRdb's table is partial and in-frame only. Of 150,000 or so clones in the sample, around three quarters were seen once. Sequencing was performed on PBMCs. The receptors shown here come from a man aged 35 to 55 in good health and CMV-seropositive.

The table lists this clone with a count of one. The chain employs TRBV30 and TRBJ1-1, with a weak D call TRBD1 (6 bases). The V end lost 5 bases, the J end lost 5 bases, and 15 bases lay between the germline ends. From germline, CDR1 is GTSNPN and CDR2 SVGIG (reference sequence). CDR3 size: 13 residues. The CDR3 spells CAWLKQGITEAFF. DNA of the CDR3: TGTGCCTGGCTAAAACAGGGTATTACTGAAGCTTTCTTT.

The V call is TRBV5-4, the J call TRBJ2-6; D not resolved. Per the germline V gene, CDR1 is SGHNT and CDR2 is YYREEE (reference sequence). V lost 2 bases and J 4 bases, leaving 7 bases between the germline ends. CDR3 length: 14 residues. CDR3 protein: CASSLQSGANVLTF. CDR3 DNA: TGTGCCAGCAGCTTACAATCCGGGGCCAACGTCCTGACTTTC.

This clone has a handful of counts. The V and J genes are TRBV4-2 and TRBJ2-1; D might be TRBD2 (5 bases). CDR3 length: 15 residues. With 3 bases removed from V and 0 bases from J, the gap between germline ends came to 9 bases. The germline CDR1 and CDR2 sequences are LGHNA and YNFKEQ. CDR3 residues: CASSQRTVSYNEQFF. CDR3 bases: TGTGCCAGCAGCCAGCGGACTGTCTCCTACAATGAGCAGTTCTTC.

This chain connects TRBV5-1 to TRBJ1-1; tentatively, D is TRBD1 (6 bases). This CDR3 has 15 amino acids. Germline CDR1 and CDR2: SGHRS and YFSETQ. Trimming removed 0 bases at V and 0 bases at J, with 9 bases between. The CDR3 DNA is TGCGCCAGCAGCTTGGCTGGGGGCATGAACACTGAAGCTTTCTTT. It yields the protein CASSLAGGMNTEAFF.

CDR3 nucleotides: TGTGCCAGCAGTCCCTTGTTGGGGGGGCAGTTCTTC. The encoded protein is CASSPLLGGQFF. The chain joins TRBV6-6 to TRBJ2-1; tentative D call: TRBD2 (6 bases). Germline CDR1 is MNHNY and CDR2 is SVGAGI (reference sequence). The CDR3 covers 12 residues. Between the trimmed V and J ends, which lost 5 bases and 12 bases, there was a span of 14 bases.

This clone has just one count. The chain carries TRBV29-1 and TRBJ2-1, with TRBD2 matching over 12 bases. V gave up 4 bases and J gave up 6 bases; unmatched junction bases: 4. Germline CDR1 reads SQVTM; CDR2 reads ANQGSEA. This CDR3 comprises 14 residues. CDR3 sequence: CSVGLAGVVNEQFF. Here the CDR3 DNA reads TGCAGCGTTGGACTAGCGGGAGTCGTCAATGAGCAGTTCTTC.

Here the CDR3 DNA reads TGTGCCATCAGTGGGGACAGGGGGCGTCAGTTCTTC. It encodes CAISGDRGRQFF. This chain connects TRBV10-3 to TRBJ2-1, with TRBD1 matching 12 bases. CDR3 length: 12 residues. The J segment lost 13 bases and the V segment lost 4 bases, leaving 2 bases of the junction unmatched. Germline CDR1 reads ENHRY; CDR2 reads SYGVKD.

Only a few counts were recorded for this clone. The same CDR3 is also encoded by other DNA sequences in this sample. This chain uses TRBV2 with TRBJ2-7, with 9 bases aligning to TRBD1. Germline loops: CDR1 SNHLY, CDR2 FYNNEI. V dropped 6 bases and J dropped 2; count of bases not matched to a gene: 2. CDR3 length: 13 amino acids. The CDR3 here is CASSRTGAYEQYF. In DNA, the CDR3 is TGTGCCAGCAGCCGGACAGGGGCCTACGAGCAGTACTTC.

The gene calls are TRBV18 and TRBJ2-5; 7 nucleotides match TRBD2. The J call could be wrong; TRBJ2-7 is a better fit for the DNA end. Germline loops: CDR1 KGHSH, CDR2 LQKENI. The CDR3 totals 13 residues. CDR3: CASSPGRVYEQYF. The CDR3 bases are TGTGCCAGCTCACCGGGGAGGGTGTACGAGCAGTACTTC.

This rearrangement joins TRBV18 to TRBJ1-1; D is unclear. Trimming shortened V by 3 bases and J by 1 base, and 12 bases separated the two germline ends. The CDR3 runs 15 residues. Germline CDR1 is KGHSH and CDR2 is LQKENI. CDR3 region: CASSPFSSENTEAFF. The CDR3 nucleotides are TGTGCCAGCTCACCTTTTTCGTCAGAGAACACTGAAGCTTTCTTT.

The rearrangement joins TRBV10-3 to TRBJ2-1; TRBD2 aligns across 14 bases. This CDR3 region has 14 residues. V lost 8 bases to trimming and J lost 10 bases; unmatched junction nucleotides: 7. The germline gives CDR1 ENHRY, CDR2 SYGVKD. CDR3: CAIGGLAGAREQFF. The CDR3 DNA reads TGTGCCATCGGGGGACTAGCGGGGGCTAGGGAGCAGTTCTTC.

This sequence joins TRBV6-5 and TRBJ2-3; D uncertain. V gave up 3 bases and J gave up 11 bases, with 9 bases separating them. The CDR3 covers 11 residues. Germline V lookup: CDR1 MNHEY, CDR2 SVGAGI. The CDR3 here is CASSYLRKQYF. CDR3 bases: TGTGCCAGCAGTTATCTGCGGAAGCAGTATTTT.

This clone was observed a few times. The gene calls are TRBV7-2 and TRBJ1-2; 7 nucleotides agree with TRBD1. V lost 1 base to trimming and J lost 7 bases; unmatched junction nucleotides: 6. The CDR3 length is 14 residues. Germline-derived CDR1 and CDR2 are SGHTA and FQGNSA. The CDR3 sequence is CASSLGDRSGGYTF. The CDR3 DNA follows: TGTGCCAGCAGCTTAGGGGACAGATCGGGTGGCTACACCTTC.

The chain recombines TRBV10-3 with TRBJ2-7, with 8 bases matching TRBD1. CDR1 ENHRY and CDR2 SYGVKD come from the germline V gene. Germline trimming cut 7 bases from V and 6 bases from J; bases unmatched to any gene: 5. CDR3 length: 12 amino acids. The CDR3 DNA is TGTGCCATCACTACAGGGGGATCCGAGCAGTACTTC. This translates into CAITTGGSEQYF.

V gene TRBV7-9 combines with J gene TRBJ2-1, with TRBD2 matching 9 bases. The ends lost 5 bases at V and 7 bases at J; junction bases unmatched: 9. The CDR3 length is 15 residues. Per the germline V gene, CDR1 is SEHNR and CDR2 is FQNEAQ (reference sequence). The CDR3 DNA sequence: TGTGCCAGCAGCCCCGGGAGCGGGAGGTTTAATGAGCAGTTCTTC. It encodes CASSPGSGRFNEQFF.

The rearrangement links TRBV20-1 to TRBJ2-5; 7 nucleotides line up with TRBD1. The CDR3 spans 11 residues. V dropped 5 bases and J dropped 7; count of bases not matched to a gene: 4. The germline V gene has CDR1 DFQATT and CDR2 SNEGSKA (reference sequence). The CDR3 region is CSAVTGVTQYF. Written as DNA, the CDR3 is TGCAGTGCTGTTACAGGGGTGACCCAGTACTTC.

This sequence joins TRBV28 and TRBJ2-7; 8 bases line up with TRBD1. The CDR3 runs to 14 residues. Germline trimming cut 10 bases from V and 4 bases from J; bases unmatched to any gene: 12. Per germline, CDR1 MDHEN and CDR2 SYDVKM. CDR3 in amino acids: CATRPGGREYEQYF. The DNA of the CDR3 is TGTGCCACCCGACCAGGGGGCAGAGAATACGAGCAGTACTTC.

This clone showed up just a few times. CDR3 region: CASSSPGLAGEGTGELFF. CDR3 nucleotide sequence: TGTGCCAGCAGCTCCCCGGGACTAGCGGGAGAAGGTACCGGGGAGCTGTTTTTT. The chain carries TRBV11-2 and TRBJ2-2; 14 bases agree with TRBD2. The CDR3 has 18 amino acids. Germline loops: CDR1 SGHAT, CDR2 FQNNGV. V trimming: 4 bases; J trimming: 5 bases; junction bases outside the gene matches: 9.

The V gene is TRBV15, the J gene TRBJ2-2, with D tentatively TRBD2 (5 bases). The CDR3 has 15 amino acids. The V end lost 5 bases, the J end lost 5 bases, and 15 bases lay between the germline ends. From germline, CDR1 is LNHNV and CDR2 YYDKDF (reference sequence). The CDR3 sequence is CATSGVFGGTGELFF. CDR3 DNA: TGTGCCACCAGCGGGGTATTTGGAGGAACCGGGGAGCTGTTTTTT.

CDR3 region: CASSVDLQGSGNTIYF. The CDR3 coding sequence is TGTGCCAGCAGCGTAGACCTACAGGGATCTGGAAACACCATATATTTT. J is TRBJ1-3 and V is TRBV9; D is possibly TRBD1 (6 bases). Germline CDR1 reads SGDLS; CDR2 reads YYNGEE. This CDR3 is 16 amino acids long. Trimming took 0 bases from V and 1 from J, leaving 11 bases between them.

The rearrangement joins TRBV4-3 to TRBJ2-7; a possible D gene is TRBD1 (5 bases). With 4 bases removed from V and 3 bases from J, the gap between germline ends came to 10 bases. The CDR3 totals 13 residues. The germline CDR1 and CDR2 sequences are LGHNA and YSLEER. CDR3 residues: CASSLDRVYEQYF. The CDR3 coding sequence is TGCGCCAGCAGCCTCGACAGAGTCTACGAGCAGTACTTC.

This clone was seen a handful of times. This chain links TRBV15 with TRBJ2-1; 10 nucleotides align to TRBD2. CDR3 length equals 12 residues. The germline V gene has CDR1 LNHNV and CDR2 YYDKDF (reference sequence). The V gene end was trimmed by 5 bases and the J gene end by 16 bases; junction bases not matched to a gene: 8. This chain's CDR3 is CATSRASGSPFF. In DNA, the CDR3 is TGTGCCACCAGCCGTGCTAGCGGGAGCCCATTCTTC.

This clone was seen more than once but under ten times. CDR3 sequence: CASSQDLGEGTEAFF. DNA for the CDR3: TGTGCCAGCAGCCAAGATCTAGGGGAGGGTACTGAAGCTTTCTTT. This chain uses TRBV4-2 with TRBJ1-1; D may be TRBD1 (5 bases). The CDR3 extends over 15 amino acids. The V gene's germline CDR1 is LGHNA and CDR2 YNFKEQ. V was clipped by 0 bases and J by 5 bases, with 13 bases between them.

The J gene is TRBJ2-1, the V gene TRBV29-1; 7 bases agree with TRBD2. Germline V CDR1 and CDR2: SQVTM, ANQGSEA. CDR3 size: 15 residues. V was pared by 1 base and J by 1 base, with 4 bases of the junction left unmatched. The CDR3 DNA is TGCAGCGTTGAAGTAGGGCGGGAGTCCTACAATGAGCAGTTCTTC. Translating gives CSVEVGRESYNEQFF.

This clone was seen just once. The rearrangement links TRBV29-1 to TRBJ1-2; 7 positions agree with TRBD1. Germline assignment: CDR1 SQVTM and CDR2 ANQGSEA. V lost 4 bases to trimming and J lost 1 base; unmatched junction nucleotides: 6. The CDR3 is 14 residues long. The CDR3 region is CSVAKGQLNYGYTF. CDR3 DNA: TGCAGCGTTGCCAAGGGACAGCTTAACTATGGCTACACCTTC.

The rearrangement links TRBV4-3 to TRBJ2-5, with TRBD2 matching 7 bases. Germline V gene sequence: CDR1 LGHNA, CDR2 YSLEER. V was pared by 4 bases and J by 5 bases, with 7 bases of the junction left unmatched. The CDR3 extends over 14 amino acids. The CDR3 coding sequence is TGCGCCAGCAGCCCCTGGGGGGGTGCGGAGACCCAGTACTTC. Its translation: CASSPWGGAETQYF.

The gene calls are TRBV28 and TRBJ2-3; 9 bases are shared with TRBD1. V was clipped by 3 bases and J by 6 bases; unmatched bases: 7. The CDR3 totals 15 residues. Looked up from germline, CDR1 is MDHEN and CDR2 is SYDVKM. This chain's CDR3 is CASSLAGQGRDTQYF. CDR3 DNA: TGTGCCAGCAGTTTGGCCGGACAGGGGAGGGATACGCAGTATTTT. Together with reference TRBV28 and TRBJ2-3, the CDR3 gives the full variable domain: DVKVTQSSRYLVKRTGEKVFLECVQDMDHENMFWYRQDPGLGLRLIYFSYDVKMKEKGDIPEGYSVSREKKERFSLILESASTNQTSMYLCASSLAGQGRDTQYFGPGTRLTVL.